This T cell receptor beta chain was recovered during a study of metastatic and nonmetastatic thyroid tumors. Overall study: Across blood and tumor or nodule tissue, repertoires from malignant and benign thyroid patients were compared with one another.

Regarding this clone: Its antigen is currently unknown.

V was trimmed by 4 bases and J by 7 bases, leaving 14 bases between them. Germline-derived CDR1 and CDR2 are MNHNS and SASEGT. The CDR3 loop spans 13 amino acids. None of the patients had undergone any treatment ahead of thyroid surgery. Source study methods: For papillary thyroid cancer, a distant-metastasis classifier was constructed from CDR3 differences observed across clinicopathological groups. TCRdb used MiXCR to call clones anew from the PCR reads. The V and J calls follow TCRdb's processing rather than the paper's. The profile shows roughly 13,000 clones, approximately 31% of them singletons. Study-wide results and limits: It was reported that TCR beta diversity was significantly higher in malignant thyroid tumors than benign nodules, in blood and tumor.

The V gene is TRBV6-1, the J gene TRBJ2-7, with a weak D call TRBD2 (6 bases). The source material was tumor tissue. The receptor's source is a female donor with papillary thyroid cancer or a benign thyroid nodule (not recorded which). Some clones in this sample may be carry-over from other donors' samples. DNA for the CDR3: TGTGCCAGCAGTGTCGGGAGCAGGGAAGAGCAGTACTTC. Translating gives CASSVGSREEQYF.